The text below deals with one T cell receptor beta chain. Antigen specificity is unknown. This specimen belongs to a study of T cell responses to AZD1222 COVID-19 vaccine. The study's findings and limits: Spike-specific TCR breadth and depth grew following two AZD1222 doses. Close to half of all spike-specific TCRs reportedly target regions of the variants that are unmutated. Most donors were white British and more were female, and clonal diversity was possibly underestimated.

Generated by immunoSEQ multiplex PCR, the TCRdb table keeps only in-frame clones and is missing some. The sample lists approximately 220,000 clones, 90% to 95% occurring once. The ends were cut back, 6 bases at V and 9 bases at J, with 15 bases in the middle. Germline V gene data show CDR1 as MGHDK and CDR2 as SYGVNS. CDR3 length: 14 amino acids. This TCR derives from an adult in good health. The gene calls are TRBV25-1 and TRBJ1-6; the D gene is possibly TRBD1 (5 bases). The sequencing here drew on peripheral blood, taken on day 0 of MenACWY control vaccination. The CDR3 DNA is TGTGCCAGCAGACGAGAGGGGCCAGGTTCACCCCTCCACTTT. It specifies CASRREGPGSPLHF.